These 5 T cell receptor beta chains came from one sample sequenced in a study of T-cell memory formation after mild COVID-19. TCRdb reprocessed the 5' RACE reads via MiXCR and lists one record per CDR3 protein. The data show around 110,000 distinct CDR3 sequences, around an eighth seen once. The source material was PBMCs or a T cell subset sorted from them (not recorded which). The receptors were sampled from an adult woman who had mild COVID-19 (a few samples of this study predate the infection). Cell type and time point are not known.

The genes are TRBV13 and TRBJ2-1; TRBD2 agrees at 7 bases. Germline assignment: CDR1 PRHDT and CDR2 FYEKMQ (reference sequence). The V and J ends lost 3 bases and 8 bases, in that order; junction bases with no gene match: 4. The CDR3 is 13 amino acids. The CDR3 nucleotides read TGTGCCAGCAGCTTTAGTGGGAGGGATGAGCAGTTCTTC. It encodes CASSFSGRDEQFF.

This clonotype occurred many times. The V call is TRBV5-1, the J call TRBJ2-3; a weak D match, TRBD1 (6 bases). The CDR3 contains 14 residues. V was shortened by 4 bases and J by 0 bases, with 9 bases between the two germline ends. Germline V gene sequence: CDR1 SGHRS, CDR2 YFSETQ. This CDR3 reads CASSLDSSTDTQYF. Written as DNA, the CDR3 is TGCGCCAGCAGCCTGGACAGCAGCACAGATACGCAGTATTTT.

The chain carries TRBV30 and TRBJ2-7; weak D call: TRBD1 (6 bases). CDR3 size: 12 residues. Germline V gene lookup returns CDR1 GTSNPN and CDR2 SVGIG (reference sequence). Between the trimmed V and J ends, which lost 0 bases and 3 bases, there was a span of 6 bases. The CDR3 sequence is CAWSVRGYEQYF. As DNA, the CDR3 is TGTGCCTGGAGTGTCAGGGGCTACGAGCAGTACTTC. Full variable domain (remainder filled in from reference TRBV30 and TRBJ2-7): SQTIHQWPATLVQPVGSPLSLECTVEGTSNPNLYWYRQAAGRGLQLLFYSVGIGQISSEVPQNLSASRPQDRQFILSSKKLLLSDSGFYLCAWSVRGYEQYFGPGTRLTVT.

This clonotype was seen many times. The chain combines TRBV29-1 with TRBJ2-1; perhaps TRBD1 as D (5 bases). Trimming removed 7 bases at V and 8 bases at J, with 18 bases between. The CDR3 is 13 residues long. The germline V gene has CDR1 SQVTM and CDR2 ANQGSEA. The CDR3 spells CSAWTKMPDEQFF. In nucleotides, the CDR3 is TGCAGCGCCTGGACAAAGATGCCCGATGAGCAGTTCTTC.

The chain joins TRBV7-9 to TRBJ2-7, with TRBD2 identical over 14 bases. CDR3 length: 16 residues. V lost 5 bases and J lost 0; bases outside the gene matches: 3. Per germline, CDR1 SEHNR and CDR2 FQNEAQ (reference sequence). CDR3 in DNA: TGTGCCAGCAGCCACGGGACTAGCGGGAGCTCCTACGAGCAGTACTTC. It specifies CASSHGTSGSSYEQYF.